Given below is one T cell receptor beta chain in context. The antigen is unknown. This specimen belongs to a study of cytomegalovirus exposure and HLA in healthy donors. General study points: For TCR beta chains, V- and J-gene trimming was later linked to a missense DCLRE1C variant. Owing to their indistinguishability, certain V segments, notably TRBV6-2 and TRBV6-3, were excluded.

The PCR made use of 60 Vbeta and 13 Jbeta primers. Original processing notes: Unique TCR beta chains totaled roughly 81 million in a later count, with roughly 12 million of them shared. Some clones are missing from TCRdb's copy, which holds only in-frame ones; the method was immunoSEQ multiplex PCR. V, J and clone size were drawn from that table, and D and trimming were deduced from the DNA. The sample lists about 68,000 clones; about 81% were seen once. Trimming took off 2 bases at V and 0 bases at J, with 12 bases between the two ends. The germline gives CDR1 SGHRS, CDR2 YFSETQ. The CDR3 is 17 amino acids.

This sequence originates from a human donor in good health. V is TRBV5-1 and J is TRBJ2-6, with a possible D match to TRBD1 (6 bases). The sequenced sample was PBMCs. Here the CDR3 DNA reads TGCGCCAGCAGCTTACAGGGTCTTAACTCTGGGGCCAACGTCCTGACTTTC. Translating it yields CASSLQGLNSGANVLTF. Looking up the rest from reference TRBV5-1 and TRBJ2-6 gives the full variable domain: KAGVTQTPRYLIKTRGQQVTLSCSPISGHRSVSWYQQTPGQGLQFLFEYFSETQRNKGNFPGRFSGRQFSNSRSEMNVSTLELGDSALYLCASSLQGLNSGANVLTFGAGSRLTVL.